Each of the 21 T cell receptor beta chains below was sequenced from the same sample in a study of cytomegalovirus exposure and HLA in healthy donors. PCR was performed using 60 Vbeta and 13 Jbeta primers. Here immunoSEQ multiplex PCR was the method, and the copy in TCRdb shows in-frame clones only, minus some. This table has 150,000 to 200,000 clones, roughly 72% appearing once. Material: PBMCs. These receptors all stem from a man aged 40-55 years in good health and CMV-seropositive.

As DNA, the CDR3 is TGTGCCAGCAGCTTAGCAGCCGGCAGGGGCGGTGAAGCTTTCTTT. This encodes CASSLAAGRGGEAFF. This rearrangement joins TRBV7-2 to TRBJ1-1; a possible D gene is TRBD1 (6 bases). This CDR3 comprises 15 residues. Trimming removed 0 bases at V and 7 bases at J, with 15 bases between. CDR1 is SGHTA, CDR2 FQGNSA, per germline.

This clone has just one count. The V and J genes are TRBV29-1 and TRBJ2-6, with D maybe TRBD1 (6 bases). The CDR3 contains 18 residues. The V gene lost 8 bases and the J gene lost 0 bases, with 23 bases spanning the gap. From germline, CDR1 is SQVTM and CDR2 ANQGSEA. As DNA, the CDR3 is TGCAGCCCCTGCCTCCTTGACAGGTCCATCTCTGGGGCCAACGTCCTGACTTTC. Encoded protein: CSPCLLDRSISGANVLTF.

J is TRBJ2-7 and V is TRBV7-6, with a possible D match to TRBD2 (6 bases). The CDR3 extends over 15 amino acids. Germline CDR1 SGHVS, CDR2 FNYEAQ. V lost 6 bases, J lost 2 bases, and 17 bases lay in between. In nucleotides, the CDR3 is TGTGCCAGCAGTCCAATCACCCCGGGAGCCTACGAGCAGTACTTC. As protein: CASSPITPGAYEQYF.

The chain links TRBV5-6 to TRBJ1-1; D is unresolved. This CDR3 spans 12 amino acids. Looked up from germline, CDR1 is SGHDT and CDR2 is YYEEEE. V lost 3 bases, J lost 5 bases, and 8 bases lay in between. CDR3 residues: CASSSGWTEAFF. The DNA of the CDR3 is TGTGCCAGCAGCTCAGGATGGACTGAAGCTTTCTTT.

The gene calls are TRBV9 and TRBJ2-1, with 9 bases fitting TRBD2. The CDR3 has 16 amino acids. Per the germline V gene, CDR1 is SGDLS and CDR2 is YYNGEE. The J segment lost 8 bases and the V segment lost 0 bases, leaving 9 bases of the junction unmatched. The CDR3 is CASSVASTSGGDEQFF. CDR3 in DNA: TGTGCCAGCAGCGTAGCCTCGACTAGCGGAGGGGATGAGCAGTTCTTC.

The V gene is TRBV11-1, the J gene TRBJ2-1, with TRBD2 identical over 7 bases. V shed 2 bases and J 5 bases; nucleotides not matched to a gene: 6. This CDR3 comprises 15 residues. Germline CDR1 reads SGHAT; CDR2 reads FQDESV (reference sequence). Here the CDR3 DNA reads TGTGCCAGCAGCTTATTATCTGGGAGGGACAATGAGCAGTTCTTC. Translating it yields CASSLLSGRDNEQFF.

The rearrangement joins TRBV10-3 to TRBJ2-2; D not certain. CDR1 ENHRY and CDR2 SYGVKD come from the germline V gene. V shed 7 bases and J shed 3 bases, with 6 bases lying between them. This CDR3 has 12 amino acids. The CDR3 region is CAINSDTGELFF. CDR3 in DNA: TGTGCCATCAATAGTGACACCGGGGAGCTGTTTTTT.

CDR3 DNA: TGTGCCAGCAGCGTGAAGGGGTTGTCCTACGAGCAGTACTTC. It is translated as CASSVKGLSYEQYF. This chain links TRBV5-6 with TRBJ2-7; tentative D call: TRBD1 (5 bases). The CDR3 extends over 14 amino acids. The germline V and J ends were trimmed by 4 bases and 1 base, with 12 bases remaining between them. Germline V gene sequence: CDR1 SGHDT, CDR2 YYEEEE.

The chain recombines TRBV18 with TRBJ2-7; TRBD1 is a possible D gene (7 bases). This CDR3 spans 17 amino acids. Trimming stripped 1 base from V and 7 bases from J, with 23 bases between. Germline V gene data show CDR1 as KGHSH and CDR2 as LQKENI. CDR3 nucleotide sequence: TGTGCCAGCTCACCACTCCCCGCCCAGGGGGGTTTTCGAGAGCAGTACTTC. It translates to CASSPLPAQGGFREQYF. Full variable domain (rest looked up from reference TRBV18 and TRBJ2-7): NAGVMQNPRHLVRRRGQEARLRCSPMKGHSHVYWYRQLPEEGLKFMVYLQKENIIDESGMPKERFSAEFPKEGPSILRIQQVVRGDSAAYFCASSPLPAQGGFREQYFGPGTRLTVT.

Only a few counts were recorded for this clone. This sequence joins TRBV7-9 and TRBJ1-2; D not certain. This CDR3 is 12 amino acids long. V lost 5 bases and J lost 4, with 8 bases in between. CDR1 and CDR2 (germline): SEHNR, FQNEAQ (reference sequence). As DNA, the CDR3 is TGTGCCAGCAGCACCGGGTTCTATGGCTACACCTTC. Its translation is CASSTGFYGYTF.

J is TRBJ2-3 and V is TRBV4-3; 8 bases match TRBD2. This CDR3 is 16 amino acids long. Trimming cost V 0 bases and J 7 bases; bases outside gene matches: 9. The germline gives CDR1 LGHNA, CDR2 YSLEER. The CDR3 loop reads CASSQDDRRGGNTQYF. CDR3 in DNA: TGCGCCAGCAGCCAAGATGACAGGCGCGGGGGGAATACGCAGTATTTT.

The rearrangement joins TRBV4-1 to TRBJ2-7; unclear D gene. Trimming cost V 3 bases and J 7 bases, with 16 bases left between them. Germline V gives CDR1 MGHRA, CDR2 YSYEKL. The CDR3 has 14 amino acids. CDR3 coding DNA: TGCGCCAGCAGCCAGTCGCAGGCGATTAGGGAGCAGTACTTC. Its protein is CASSQSQAIREQYF.

The V and J genes are TRBV7-8 and TRBJ2-5, with D perhaps matching TRBD2 (5 bases). The end of the DNA aligns better with TRBJ2-7, so the J call may be wrong. The CDR3 has 15 residues. Per germline, CDR1 SGHVS and CDR2 FQNEAQ. The DNA of the CDR3 is TGTGCCAGCAGTCGTGGACTTACTGCGACCTACGAGCAGTACTTC. This sequence encodes CASSRGLTATYEQYF.

This clone came up a few times. The genes are TRBV9 and TRBJ2-1, with D possibly being TRBD1 (6 bases). In germline, CDR1 is SGDLS, CDR2 YYNGEE. The CDR3 is 13 residues long. Trimming took off 0 bases at V and 8 bases at J, with 9 bases between the two ends. CDR3 sequence: CASSVDRDDEQFF. The CDR3 DNA follows: TGTGCCAGCAGCGTAGACAGGGACGATGAGCAGTTCTTC.

This clone was seen once. V and J are TRBV7-2 and TRBJ2-1; the match to TRBD2 covers 13 bases. The germline V gene has CDR1 SGHTA and CDR2 FQGNSA. With 5 bases clipped from V and 7 bases from J, the junction kept 8 bases outside the gene matches. The CDR3 length is 16 residues. This chain's CDR3 is CASSPTSGGAANEQFF. For the CDR3, the DNA is TGTGCCAGCAGCCCCACTAGCGGGGGGGCTGCGAATGAGCAGTTCTTC.

The rearrangement uses TRBV6-5 and TRBJ2-7, with 7 bases lining up with TRBD1. CDR3 size: 14 residues. Trimming took 5 bases from V and 3 from J; bases not matched to a gene: 7. The V gene's germline CDR1 is MNHEY and CDR2 SVGAGI. DNA for the CDR3: TGTGCCAGCAGTCCACGGGGACAGCACTACGAGCAGTACTTC. It specifies CASSPRGQHYEQYF.

J is TRBJ1-1 and V is TRBV25-1; D is perhaps TRBD1 (5 bases). The CDR3 covers 15 residues. From germline, CDR1 is MGHDK and CDR2 SYGVNS. V was trimmed by 7 bases and J by 0 bases, leaving 15 bases between them. The chain's CDR3 is CASTPVRGMNTEAFF. The CDR3 DNA reads TGTGCCAGCACCCCCGTCCGGGGGATGAACACTGAAGCTTTCTTT.

The table lists this clone with a few counts. The chain uses TRBV19 and TRBJ1-2; no firm D call. Germline-derived CDR1 and CDR2 are LNHDA and SQIVND (reference sequence). V was pared by 5 bases and J by 5 bases, with 12 bases between. This CDR3 is 13 amino acids long. The CDR3 region has the DNA TGTGCCAGTAGTCTAGGGAGAACATATGGCTACACCTTC. Amino acid sequence: CASSLGRTYGYTF.

The chain uses TRBV7-9 and TRBJ2-7; TRBD1 is a possible D gene (6 bases). CDR3 length equals 14 residues. Per germline, CDR1 SEHNR and CDR2 FQNEAQ (reference sequence). V was cut by 5 bases and J by 2 bases, with 13 bases left in between. CDR3 in amino acids: CASSPWTAAYEQYF. The CDR3 nucleotides read TGTGCCAGCAGCCCATGGACAGCAGCCTACGAGCAGTACTTC.

This clone appeared once. The chain uses TRBV6-1 and TRBJ1-3; the D is unclear. The DNA end lines up better with TRBJ2-2; the J call may be wrong. Germline V gene data show CDR1 as MNHNS and CDR2 as SASEGT. The CDR3 is 14 residues long. The CDR3 coding sequence is TGTGCCAGCAGAGGGCGGACGAACACCGGGGAGCTGTTTTTT. This translates into CASRGRTNTGELFF.

The chain employs TRBV10-3 and TRBJ1-5, with D perhaps TRBD1 (6 bases). Germline CDR1 and CDR2: ENHRY and SYGVKD. CDR3 size: 16 residues. V lost 6 bases to trimming and J lost 2 bases, with 17 bases between them. The CDR3 protein is CAISEGTGLGNQPQHF. The CDR3 coding sequence is TGTGCCATCAGCGAGGGTACAGGGTTGGGCAATCAGCCCCAGCATTTT.